Listed below are T cell receptor beta chains from one sample, sequenced in a study of cytomegalovirus exposure and HLA in healthy donors. The method was immunoSEQ multiplex PCR; TCRdb's version includes in-frame clones alone and lacks a portion of them. This sample has under 250,000 clones, with more than 75% found just once. The material sequenced was PBMCs. The receptors originated from a man aged 40-55 years in good health and CMV-seropositive. The CDR3 runs from the conserved cysteine through the conserved F or W. D genes are given only for firm matches. Only part of the rows carry a size: once, few, many, or a class if the clone is expanded.

D	size	V	J	CDR3	DNA
TRBD1	NA	TRBV10-3	TRBJ2-7	CASSQRDSSYEQYF	TGTGCCAGCAGTCAACGGGACAGCTCCTACGAGCAGTACTTC
NA	NA	TRBV29-1	TRBJ2-1	CSVERSYGSDEQFF	TGCAGCGTTGAAAGATCTTATGGGAGTGATGAGCAGTTCTTC
NA	once	TRBV28	TRBJ1-4	CASSLGGVDEKLFF	TGTGCCAGCAGTTTAGGGGGGGTAGATGAAAAACTGTTTTTT
NA	NA	TRBV10-3	TRBJ1-5	CAISESGEGEGQPQHF	TGTGCCATCAGTGAGTCAGGGGAGGGAGAAGGTCAGCCCCAGCATTTT
NA	NA	TRBV9	TRBJ2-3	CASSPWGTSTDTQYF	TGTGCCAGCAGCCCCTGGGGGACTAGCACAGATACGCAGTATTTT
NA	once	TRBV5-6	TRBJ2-3	CASSLAGLATSTDTQYF	TGTGCCAGCAGCTTGGCTGGATTAGCCACTAGCACAGATACGCAGTATTTT
NA	NA	TRBV7-3	TRBJ2-2	CASSLRGGSNTGELFF	TGTGCCAGCAGCTTAAGGGGCGGTTCGAACACCGGGGAGCTGTTTTTT
NA	NA	TRBV4-1	TRBJ2-7	CASSQERDRRTDYEQYF	TGCGCCAGCAGCCAAGAAAGGGATCGGCGGACCGACTACGAGCAGTACTTC
TRBD1	once	TRBV29-1	TRBJ2-5	CSLRQGRETQYF	TGCAGCCTAAGACAGGGACGAGAGACCCAGTACTTC
TRBD2	NA	TRBV6-5	TRBJ2-1	CASSYGTNLNEQFF	TGTGCCAGCAGTTACGGGACTAACCTCAATGAGCAGTTCTTC
TRBD2	NA	TRBV5-1	TRBJ2-4	CASSFAGGGIQYF	TGCGCCAGCAGCTTCGCAGGCGGGGGCATTCAGTACTTC
TRBD2	NA	TRBV10-2	TRBJ2-3	CASSGLAGDTQYF	TGCGCCAGCTCGGGACTAGCGGGAGATACGCAGTATTTT
TRBD2	NA	TRBV9	TRBJ2-1	CASSVVSGRLNEQFF	TGTGCCAGCAGCGTGGTTAGCGGGAGATTAAATGAGCAGTTCTTC
NA	NA	TRBV9	TRBJ2-1	CASSVVSTPYYNEQFF	TGTGCCAGCAGCGTAGTGAGCACCCCCTACTACAATGAGCAGTTCTTC
NA	once	TRBV4-1	TRBJ2-1	CASSRQIRGRDEQFF	TGCGCCAGCAGCCGTCAGATCAGGGGCAGGGATGAGCAGTTCTTC
NA	NA	TRBV5-1	TRBJ1-3	CASSLEASGNTIYF	TGCGCCAGCAGCTTAGAGGCTAGCGGAAACACCATATATTTT
NA	NA	TRBV15	TRBJ2-5	CATSRDPGFRSETQYF	TGTGCCACCAGCAGAGACCCCGGATTCAGGTCGGAGACCCAGTACTTC
TRBD1	NA	TRBV7-9	TRBJ1-1	CASSWVQGDGAFF	TGTGCCAGCAGCTGGGTGCAGGGGGACGGGGCTTTCTTT
NA	NA	TRBV5-5	TRBJ1-2	CASSLEQGIGYTF	TGTGCCAGCAGCTTGGAACAGGGTATCGGCTACACCTTC
NA	NA	TRBV14	TRBJ1-5	CASSHPGYSNQPQHF	TGTGCCAGCAGCCACCCAGGGTATAGCAATCAGCCCCAGCATTTT
NA	NA	TRBV4-1	TRBJ2-5	CASSQGYDSQETQYF	TGCGCCAGCAGCCAAGGCTACGATAGCCAAGAGACCCAGTACTTC
TRBD2	NA	TRBV6-1	TRBJ2-3	CASSADLFGRVNTQYF	TGTGCCAGCAGTGCAGACCTGTTCGGGAGGGTCAATACGCAGTATTTT
TRBD1	few	TRBV4-2	TRBJ2-5	CASSQGTGGETQYF	TGTGCCAGCAGCCAAGGGACAGGGGGAGAGACCCAGTACTTC
NA	NA	TRBV7-9	TRBJ2-2	CASSLFTANTGELFF	TGTGCCAGCAGCTTATTTACAGCTAACACCGGGGAGCTGTTTTTT
NA	NA	TRBV30	TRBJ2-3	CAWSVLRAADTQYF	TGTGCCTGGAGTGTACTCCGAGCGGCAGATACGCAGTATTTT
NA	NA	TRBV5-7	TRBJ1-5	CASSSGQNQPQHF	TGTGCCAGCAGCTCCGGACAGAATCAGCCCCAGCATTTT
TRBD2	NA	TRBV30	TRBJ2-5	CAWSVRLAGVKVQETQYF	TGTGCCTGGAGTGTACGACTAGCGGGAGTTAAAGTTCAAGAGACCCAGTACTTC
NA	NA	TRBV7-6	TRBJ1-5	CASSFGQGSQPQHF	TGTGCCAGCAGCTTCGGCCAGGGATCTCAGCCCCAGCATTTT
TRBD1	NA	TRBV5-1	TRBJ1-4	CASSLAGGEKLFF	TGCGCCAGCAGCTTAGCAGGGGGAGAAAAACTGTTTTTT
NA	NA	TRBV2	TRBJ1-1	CAVPGMNTEAFF	TGTGCCGTCCCAGGGATGAACACTGAAGCTTTCTTT
TRBD1	NA	TRBV27	TRBJ1-5	CASGSRGRGDQPQHF	TGTGCCAGCGGGTCCAGGGGGCGAGGGGATCAGCCCCAGCATTTT
TRBD1	NA	TRBV6-6	TRBJ1-1	CASSTRQGLNTEAFF	TGTGCCAGCAGTACCAGACAGGGGCTGAACACTGAAGCTTTCTTT
NA	NA	TRBV19	TRBJ1-3	CASNPGTPSSGNTIYF	TGTGCCAGTAACCCCGGGACACCGAGCTCTGGAAACACCATATATTTT
NA	NA	TRBV5-4	TRBJ2-1	CASSFERYNEQFF	TGTGCCAGCAGCTTTGAGCGCTACAATGAGCAGTTCTTC
TRBD1	NA	TRBV9	TRBJ1-1	CASSPLRGITEAFF	TGTGCCAGCAGCCCACTCAGGGGGATAACTGAAGCTTTCTTT
NA	NA	TRBV15	TRBJ2-1	CATSRDPSLSGNEQFF	TGTGCCACCAGCAGAGATCCGAGCCTCTCGGGCAATGAGCAGTTCTTC
TRBD1	NA	TRBV18	TRBJ1-5	CASSRTGGSYSNQPQHF	TGTGCCAGCTCAAGGACAGGGGGCTCCTATAGCAATCAGCCCCAGCATTTT
TRBD1	NA	TRBV11-2	TRBJ2-5	CASSLYRDREETQYF	TGTGCCAGCAGCTTGTATCGGGACAGGGAAGAGACCCAGTACTTC
TRBD1	NA	TRBV19	TRBJ2-7	CASSQGQLYEQYF	TGTGCCAGTAGTCAGGGACAGTTATACGAGCAGTACTTC
TRBD1	NA	TRBV5-6	TRBJ1-5	CASSFGTGTLGSNQPQHF	TGTGCCAGCAGCTTTGGGACAGGGACTTTGGGAAGCAATCAGCCCCAGCATTTT
NA	once	TRBV28	TRBJ1-5	CASNVGRQPQHF	TGTGCCAGCAATGTTGGGCGTCAGCCCCAGCATTTT
NA	NA	TRBV19	TRBJ1-6	CASSISLNSPLHF	TGTGCCAGTAGTATAAGCCTTAATTCACCCCTCCACTTT
NA	NA	TRBV6-5	TRBJ1-1	CASSYIAGITEAFF	TGTGCCAGCAGTTACATAGCGGGGATCACTGAAGCTTTCTTT
NA	NA	TRBV19	TRBJ1-2	CASSQGLSGYTF	TGTGCCAGTAGCCAGGGTCTAAGTGGCTACACCTTC
NA	NA	TRBV6-5	TRBJ2-2	CASSYSAQATTGELFF	TGTGCCAGCAGTTACTCGGCACAGGCGACCACCGGGGAGCTGTTTTTT
NA	NA	TRBV19	TRBJ1-2	CASSARDTVYGYTF	TGTGCCAGTAGTGCCCGGGACACCGTATATGGCTACACCTTC
NA	NA	TRBV7-3	TRBJ1-1	CASSWDKNTEAFF	TGTGCCAGCAGCTGGGACAAGAACACTGAAGCTTTCTTT